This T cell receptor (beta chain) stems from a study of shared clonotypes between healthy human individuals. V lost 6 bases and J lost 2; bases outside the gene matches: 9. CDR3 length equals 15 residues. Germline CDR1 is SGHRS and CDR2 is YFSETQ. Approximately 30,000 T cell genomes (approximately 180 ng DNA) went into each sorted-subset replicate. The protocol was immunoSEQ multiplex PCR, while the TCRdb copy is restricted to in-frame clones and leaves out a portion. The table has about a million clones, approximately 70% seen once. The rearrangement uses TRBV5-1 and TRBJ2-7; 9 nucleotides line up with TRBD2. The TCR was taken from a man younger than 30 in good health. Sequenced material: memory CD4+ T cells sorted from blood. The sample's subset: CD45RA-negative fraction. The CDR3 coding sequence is TGCGCCAGCACCTCTCTAGCGGGAAGGGCCTACGAGCAGTACTTC. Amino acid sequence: CASTSLAGRAYEQYF.